This T cell receptor beta chain was obtained from a study of shared clonotypes between healthy human individuals. Data came from immunoSEQ multiplex PCR; TCRdb stores just in-frame clones and leaves some out. The table lists roughly 1,800,000 clones, about 94% of them singletons. Comments on this clone: Its target is not known.

The CDR3 runs to 14 residues. The V segment lost 0 bases and the J segment 4 bases; nucleotides outside the gene matches: 2. Germline V gene data show CDR1 as SGHVS and CDR2 as FQNEAQ. Study outcomes and limitations: Estimated richness values were generally larger in naive subsets than in memory subsets. The rarefaction results pointed to incomplete sorted-subset sequencing despite large depth.

Naive CD8 cells were CD45RO-negative, positively selected for CCR7, excluding terminally differentiated effector memory CD45RA+ cells. The specimen was naive CD8+ T cells sorted from blood. This rearrangement joins TRBV7-8 to TRBJ1-2, with 7 positions matching TRBD1. The receptor comes from a man younger than 35 in good health. The CDR3 protein is CASSLAGGAYGYTF. CDR3 coding DNA: TGTGCCAGCAGCTTAGCAGGGGGCGCCTATGGCTACACCTTC.